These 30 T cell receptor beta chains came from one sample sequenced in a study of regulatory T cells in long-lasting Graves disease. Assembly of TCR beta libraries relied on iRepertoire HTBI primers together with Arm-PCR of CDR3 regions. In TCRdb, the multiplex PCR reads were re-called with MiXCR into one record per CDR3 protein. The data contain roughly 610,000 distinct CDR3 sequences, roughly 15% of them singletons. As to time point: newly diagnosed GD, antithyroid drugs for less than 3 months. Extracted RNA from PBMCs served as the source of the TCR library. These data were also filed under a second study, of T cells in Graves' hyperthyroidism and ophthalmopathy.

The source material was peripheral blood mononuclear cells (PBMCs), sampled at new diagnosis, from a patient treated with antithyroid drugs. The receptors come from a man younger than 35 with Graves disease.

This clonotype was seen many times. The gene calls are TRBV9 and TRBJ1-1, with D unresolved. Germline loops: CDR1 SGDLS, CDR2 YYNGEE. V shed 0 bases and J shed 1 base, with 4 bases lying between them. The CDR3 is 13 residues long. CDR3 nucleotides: TGTGCCAGCAGCGTAGCAGCGAACACTGAAGCTTTCTTT. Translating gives CASSVAANTEAFF.

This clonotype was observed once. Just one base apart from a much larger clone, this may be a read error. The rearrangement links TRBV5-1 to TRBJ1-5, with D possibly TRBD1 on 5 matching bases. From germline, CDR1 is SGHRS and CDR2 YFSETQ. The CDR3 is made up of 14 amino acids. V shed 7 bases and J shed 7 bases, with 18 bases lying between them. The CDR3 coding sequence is TGCGCCAGCTGCCCCACGGGGACGGGGCAGCCCCAGCATTTT. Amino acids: CASCPTGTGQPQHF.

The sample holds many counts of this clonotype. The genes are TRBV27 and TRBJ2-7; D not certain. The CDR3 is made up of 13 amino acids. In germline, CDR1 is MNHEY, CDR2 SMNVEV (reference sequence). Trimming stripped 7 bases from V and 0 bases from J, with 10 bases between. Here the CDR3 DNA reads TGTGCCAGCATCAGTCCGATCTCCTACGAGCAGTACTTC. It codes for CASISPISYEQYF.

Written as DNA, the CDR3 is TGCAGTGCTAGCGGGTTATTCTACGAGCAGTACTTC. It yields the protein CSASGLFYEQYF. The chain joins TRBV20-1 to TRBJ2-7; unclear D gene. In germline, CDR1 is DFQATT, CDR2 SNEGSKA (reference sequence). The V end lost 3 bases, the J end lost 3 bases, and 9 bases lay between the germline ends. CDR3 length equals 12 residues.

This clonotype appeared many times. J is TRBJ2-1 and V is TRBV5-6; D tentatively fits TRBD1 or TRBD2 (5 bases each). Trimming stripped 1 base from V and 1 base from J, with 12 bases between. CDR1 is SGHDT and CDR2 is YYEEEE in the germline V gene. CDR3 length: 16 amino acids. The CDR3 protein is CASSLWGTDSYNEQFF. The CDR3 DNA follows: TGTGCCAGCAGCTTGTGGGGGACCGATTCCTACAATGAGCAGTTCTTC.

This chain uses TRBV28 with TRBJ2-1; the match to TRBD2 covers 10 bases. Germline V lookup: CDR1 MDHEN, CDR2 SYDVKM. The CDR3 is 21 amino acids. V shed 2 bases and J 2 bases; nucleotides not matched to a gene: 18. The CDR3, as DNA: TGTGCCAGCAGTTTAACCCTTTTAGGGGAACTAGCGGGGATGACCTACAATGAGCAGTTCTTC. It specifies CASSLTLLGELAGMTYNEQFF. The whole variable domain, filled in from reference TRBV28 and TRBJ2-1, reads DVKVTQSSRYLVKRTGEKVFLECVQDMDHENMFWYRQDPGLGLRLIYFSYDVKMKEKGDIPEGYSVSREKKERFSLILESASTNQTSMYLCASSLTLLGELAGMTYNEQFFGPGTRLTVL.

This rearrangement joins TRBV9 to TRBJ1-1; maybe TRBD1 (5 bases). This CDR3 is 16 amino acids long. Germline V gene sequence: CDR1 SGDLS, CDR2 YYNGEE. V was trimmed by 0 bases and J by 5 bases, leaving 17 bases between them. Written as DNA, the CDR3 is TGTGCCAGCAGCGTAGGGCTGAGGGAGGGACGGACTGAAGCTTTCTTT. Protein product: CASSVGLREGRTEAFF.

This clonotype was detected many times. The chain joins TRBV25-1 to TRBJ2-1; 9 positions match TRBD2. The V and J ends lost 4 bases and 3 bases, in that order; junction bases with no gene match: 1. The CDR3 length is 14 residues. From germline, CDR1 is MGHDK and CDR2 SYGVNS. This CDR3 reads CASSVAGDYNEQFF. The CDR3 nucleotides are TGTGCCAGCAGTGTAGCGGGAGACTACAATGAGCAGTTCTTC.

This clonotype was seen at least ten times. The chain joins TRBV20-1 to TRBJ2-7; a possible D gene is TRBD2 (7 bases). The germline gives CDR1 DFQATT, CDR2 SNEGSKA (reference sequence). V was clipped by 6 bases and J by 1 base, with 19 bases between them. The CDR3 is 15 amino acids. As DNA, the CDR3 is TGCAGTGCCACATTAGCGGGTAGGGGGTCCTACGAGCAGTACTTC. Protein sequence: CSATLAGRGSYEQYF.

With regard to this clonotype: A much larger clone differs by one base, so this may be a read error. CDR3 nucleotides: TGCGCCAGCAGCTGGGGACAGAGCTATAACAATGAGCAGTACTTC. Protein product: CASSWGQSYNNEQYF. The chain links TRBV7-9 to TRBJ2-7; 7 nucleotides line up with TRBD1. Per the germline V gene, CDR1 is SEHNR and CDR2 is FQNEAQ (reference sequence). The length of the CDR3 is 15 residues.

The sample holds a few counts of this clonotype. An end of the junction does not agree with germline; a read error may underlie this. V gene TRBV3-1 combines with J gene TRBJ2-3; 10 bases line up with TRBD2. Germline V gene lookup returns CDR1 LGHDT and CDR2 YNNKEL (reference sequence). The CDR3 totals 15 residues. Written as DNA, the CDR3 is TGTGCCAGCAGTCCTAGCGGGGGAGGAGGAGATGCGCAGTATTTT. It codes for CASSPSGGGGDAQYF.

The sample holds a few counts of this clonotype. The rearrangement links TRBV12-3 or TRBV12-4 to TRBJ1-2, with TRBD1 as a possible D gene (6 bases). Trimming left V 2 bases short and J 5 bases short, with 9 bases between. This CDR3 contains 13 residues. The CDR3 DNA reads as TGTGCCAGCAGTTTATCAGGGGAGTATGGCTACACCTTC. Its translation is CASSLSGEYGYTF.

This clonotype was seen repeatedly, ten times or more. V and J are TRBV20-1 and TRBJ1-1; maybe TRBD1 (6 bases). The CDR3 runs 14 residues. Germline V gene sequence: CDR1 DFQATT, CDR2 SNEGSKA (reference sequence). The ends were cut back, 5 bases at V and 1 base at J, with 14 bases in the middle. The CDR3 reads CSAHNPRGNTEAFF. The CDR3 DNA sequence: TGCAGTGCTCATAACCCCAGGGGGAACACTGAAGCTTTCTTT.

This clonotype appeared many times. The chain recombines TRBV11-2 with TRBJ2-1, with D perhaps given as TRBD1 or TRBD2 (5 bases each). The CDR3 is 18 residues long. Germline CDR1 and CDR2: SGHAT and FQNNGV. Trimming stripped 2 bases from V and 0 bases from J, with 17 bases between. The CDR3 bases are TGTGCCAGCAGCTTAATGGGGCTCCGAGGGAACTCCTACAATGAGCAGTTCTTC. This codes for CASSLMGLRGNSYNEQFF.

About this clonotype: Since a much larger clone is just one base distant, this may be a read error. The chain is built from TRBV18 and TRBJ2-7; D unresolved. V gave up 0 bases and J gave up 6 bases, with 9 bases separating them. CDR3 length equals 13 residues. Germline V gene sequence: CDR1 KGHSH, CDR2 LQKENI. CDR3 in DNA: TGTGCCAGCTCACCACCGGCGCAGAGCGAGCAGTACTTC. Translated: CASSPPAQSEQYF.

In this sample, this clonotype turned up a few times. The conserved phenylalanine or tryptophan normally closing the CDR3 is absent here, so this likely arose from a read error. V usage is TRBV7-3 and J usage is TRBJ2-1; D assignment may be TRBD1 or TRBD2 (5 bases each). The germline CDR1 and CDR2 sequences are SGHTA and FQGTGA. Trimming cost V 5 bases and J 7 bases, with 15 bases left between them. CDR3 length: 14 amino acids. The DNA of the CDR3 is TGTGCCAGCAGCCGGACAACCTCGGGGAATGAGCAGTTCCTC. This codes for CASSRTTSGNEQFL.

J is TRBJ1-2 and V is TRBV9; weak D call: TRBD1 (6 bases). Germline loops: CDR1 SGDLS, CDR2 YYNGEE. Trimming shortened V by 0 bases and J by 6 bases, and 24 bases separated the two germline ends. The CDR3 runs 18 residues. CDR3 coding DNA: TGTGCCAGCAGCGTAGCTCCCACAACGTCGGGGGGCGTAGATGGCTACACCTTC. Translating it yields CASSVAPTTSGGVDGYTF.

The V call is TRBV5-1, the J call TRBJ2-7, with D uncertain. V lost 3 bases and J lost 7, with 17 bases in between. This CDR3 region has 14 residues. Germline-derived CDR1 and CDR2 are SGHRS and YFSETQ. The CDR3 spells CASSSGTPPGEQYF. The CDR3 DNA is TGCGCCAGCAGCTCTGGTACTCCTCCCGGAGAGCAGTACTTC.

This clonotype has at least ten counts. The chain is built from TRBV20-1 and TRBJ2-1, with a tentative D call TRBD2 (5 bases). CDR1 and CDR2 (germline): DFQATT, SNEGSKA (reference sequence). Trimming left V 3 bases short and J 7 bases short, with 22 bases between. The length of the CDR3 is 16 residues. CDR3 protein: CSARALPNKWENEQFF. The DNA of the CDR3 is TGCAGTGCTAGGGCCCTTCCTAACAAGTGGGAGAATGAGCAGTTCTTC.

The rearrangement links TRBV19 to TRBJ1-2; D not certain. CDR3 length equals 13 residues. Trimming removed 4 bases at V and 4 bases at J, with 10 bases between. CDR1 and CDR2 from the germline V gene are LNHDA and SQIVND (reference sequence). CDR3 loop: CASSSLQSYGYTF. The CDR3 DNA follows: TGTGCCAGTAGTAGCCTCCAGAGCTATGGCTACACCTTC.

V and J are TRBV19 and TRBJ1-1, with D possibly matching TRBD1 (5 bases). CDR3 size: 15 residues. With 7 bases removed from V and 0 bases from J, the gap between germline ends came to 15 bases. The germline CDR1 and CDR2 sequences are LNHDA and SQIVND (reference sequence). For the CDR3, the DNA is TGTGCCAGTAAGAAACAGGCGGGAGTGAACACTGAAGCTTTCTTT. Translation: CASKKQAGVNTEAFF.

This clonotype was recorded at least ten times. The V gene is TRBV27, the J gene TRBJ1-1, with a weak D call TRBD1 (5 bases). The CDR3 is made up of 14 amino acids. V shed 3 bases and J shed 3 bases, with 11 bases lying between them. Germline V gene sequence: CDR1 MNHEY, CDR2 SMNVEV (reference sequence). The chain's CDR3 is CASSLTATDTEAFF. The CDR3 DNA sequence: TGTGCCAGCAGTTTGACAGCAACGGACACTGAAGCTTTCTTT.

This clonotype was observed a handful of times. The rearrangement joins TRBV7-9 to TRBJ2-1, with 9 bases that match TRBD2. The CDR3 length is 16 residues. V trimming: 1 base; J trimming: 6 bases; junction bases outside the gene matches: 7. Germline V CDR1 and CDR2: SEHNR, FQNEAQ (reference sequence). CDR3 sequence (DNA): TGTGCCAGCAGCTTAGGGGGACTAGCAGGTGTCAATGAGCAGTTCTTC. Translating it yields CASSLGGLAGVNEQFF.

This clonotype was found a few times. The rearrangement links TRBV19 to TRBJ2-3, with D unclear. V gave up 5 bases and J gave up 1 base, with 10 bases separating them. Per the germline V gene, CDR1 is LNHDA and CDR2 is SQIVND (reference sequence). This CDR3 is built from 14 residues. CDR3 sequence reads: CASSWQDGTDTQYF. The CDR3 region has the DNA TGTGCCAGTAGTTGGCAGGACGGCACAGATACGCAGTATTTT.

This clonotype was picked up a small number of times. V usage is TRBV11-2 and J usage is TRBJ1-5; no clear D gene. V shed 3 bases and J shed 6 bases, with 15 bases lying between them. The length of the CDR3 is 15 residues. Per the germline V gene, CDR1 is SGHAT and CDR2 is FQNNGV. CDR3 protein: CASSFVLVLGQPQHF. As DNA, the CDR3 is TGTGCCAGCAGCTTCGTCTTGGTCTTGGGTCAGCCCCAGCATTTT.

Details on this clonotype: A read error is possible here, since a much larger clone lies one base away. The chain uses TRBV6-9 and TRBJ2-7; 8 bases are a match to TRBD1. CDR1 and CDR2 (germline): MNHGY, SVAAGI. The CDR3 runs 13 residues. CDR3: CAGSWGQVYEQYF. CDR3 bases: TGTGCCGGCAGTTGGGGACAGGTCTACGAGCAGTACTTC.

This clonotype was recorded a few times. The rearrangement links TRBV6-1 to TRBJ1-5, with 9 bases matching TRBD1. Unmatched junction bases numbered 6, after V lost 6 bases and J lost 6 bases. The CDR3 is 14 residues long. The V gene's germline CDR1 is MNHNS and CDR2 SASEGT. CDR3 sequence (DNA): TGTGCCAGCAGGCTACAGGGGGCCGGTCAGCCCCAGCATTTT. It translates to CASRLQGAGQPQHF.

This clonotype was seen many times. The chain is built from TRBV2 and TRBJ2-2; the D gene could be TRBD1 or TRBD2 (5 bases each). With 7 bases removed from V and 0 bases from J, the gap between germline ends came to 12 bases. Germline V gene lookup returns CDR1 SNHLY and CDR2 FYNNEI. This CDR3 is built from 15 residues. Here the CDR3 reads CASTWDAANTGELFF. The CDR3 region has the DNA TGTGCCAGCACCTGGGACGCGGCGAACACCGGGGAGCTGTTTTTT.

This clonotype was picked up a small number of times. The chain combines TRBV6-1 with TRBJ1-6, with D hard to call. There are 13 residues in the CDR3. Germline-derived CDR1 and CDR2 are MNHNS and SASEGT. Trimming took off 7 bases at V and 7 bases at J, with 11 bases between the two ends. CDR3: CASNKVLNSPLHF. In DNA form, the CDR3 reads TGTGCCAGCAACAAGGTTTTAAATTCACCCCTCCACTTT.

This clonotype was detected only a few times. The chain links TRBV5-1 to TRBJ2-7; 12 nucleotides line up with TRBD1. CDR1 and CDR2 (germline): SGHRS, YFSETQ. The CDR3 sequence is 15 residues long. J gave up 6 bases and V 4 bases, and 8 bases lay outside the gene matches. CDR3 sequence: CASSPGQGAVGEQYF. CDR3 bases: TGCGCCAGCAGCCCGGGACAGGGGGCTGTAGGCGAGCAGTACTTC.